A selection of T cell receptor beta chains follows, all from one sample in a study of T cell changes during pregnancy in multiple sclerosis. Data came from immunoSEQ multiplex PCR; TCRdb stores just in-frame clones and leaves some out. The sample shows over 45,000 clones, 93% of them seen only once. The source was CD8+ T cells from peripheral blood mononuclear cells, collected in the third trimester of pregnancy. The source of these receptors is a female donor with multiple sclerosis, enrolled in a pregnancy study. The CDR3 runs from the conserved cysteine through the conserved F or W. Each record gives: D gene, J gene, V gene, clone size, CDR3 DNA, CDR3 protein. A D gene is named only where the DNA matches it firmly. Clone sizes are given selectively: once, few, many, or a class where the clone is expanded.

>NA|TRBJ2-1|TRBV2|NA
TGTGCCAGCAGTGGGGTAGGAGACAATGAGCAGTTCTTC
CASSGVGDNEQFF
>TRBD1|TRBJ2-7|TRBV4-1|NA
TGCGCCAGCAGCCAAGATCCCGGGACAGAATCATACGAGCAGTACTTC
CASSQDPGTESYEQYF
>TRBD1|TRBJ1-3|TRBV27|NA
TGTGCCAGCAGTTTGACAGGGGGCTCTGGAAACACCATATATTTT
CASSLTGGSGNTIYF
>TRBD1|TRBJ1-1|TRBV5-1|NA
TGCGCCAGCAGCTCGGGACAGGGGGTTGCTGGGAACACTGAAGCTTTCTTT
CASSSGQGVAGNTEAFF
>NA|TRBJ2-7|TRBV11-1|NA
TGTGCCAGCAGCTTCGGGCGGGCCTCTACCCTCGAGCAGTACTTC
CASSFGRASTLEQYF
>NA|TRBJ2-1|TRBV21-1|NA
TGTGCCAGCAGCAAAGGGCCTAGCGGGTTCAATGAGCAGTTCTTC
CASSKGPSGFNEQFF
>NA|TRBJ1-1|TRBV25-1|NA
TGTGCCAGCAGTGTCAACTCGGTGTGGGAAGCTTTCTTT
CASSVNSVWEAFF
>NA|TRBJ1-1|TRBV29-1|once
TGCAGCGTCGAAGGGCGACTTGAAGCTTTCTTT
CSVEGRLEAFF
>TRBD2|TRBJ2-7|TRBV4-1|NA
TGCGCCAGCAGCCGTGGGACTAGCGTCACCTACGAGCAGTACTTC
CASSRGTSVTYEQYF
>NA|TRBJ2-7|TRBV19|NA
TGTGCCAGTAGTATCGGGACATACAGCTCCTACGAGCAGTACTTC
CASSIGTYSSYEQYF
>TRBD1|TRBJ2-2|TRBV30|NA
TGTGCCTGGGACAGGGGCTCTCTTCTAGGCGGGGAGCTGTTTTTT
CAWDRGSLLGGELFF
>TRBD1|TRBJ1-4|TRBV25-1|NA
TGTGCCAGCAGTGCGGACAGGGGAGGGAAAAGTGAAAAACTGTTTTTT
CASSADRGGKSEKLFF
>TRBD1|TRBJ2-7|TRBV27|once
TGTGCCAGCAGTTGGGGGACAGGGGGATACGAGCAGTACTTC
CASSWGTGGYEQYF
>NA|TRBJ2-3|TRBV6-1|NA
TGTGCCAGCAGGGGGCAGAGCACAGATACGCAGTATTTT
CASRGQSTDTQYF
>NA|TRBJ2-1|TRBV7-6|once
TGTGCCAGCACCTCAGGGGGCGGGAGCTCCTACAATGAGCAGTTCTTC
CASTSGGGSSYNEQFF
>TRBD2|TRBJ2-7|TRBV13|NA
TGTGCCAGCAGCTTAGGGGGCGGGAGGGCCTACGAGCAGTACTTC
CASSLGGGRAYEQYF
>TRBD2|TRBJ2-7|TRBV7-9|few
TGTGCCAGCAGCTTAAAGGCTAGCGGGACCGAGCAGTACTTC
CASSLKASGTEQYF
>NA|TRBJ2-7|TRBV30|NA
TGTGCCTGGAGTGCGGGTCCCTACGAGCAGTACTTC
CAWSAGPYEQYF
>TRBD1|TRBJ1-1|TRBV7-9|NA
TGTGCCAGCAGCTTAGCTCCCGGGACAGGGGAAGCTTTCTTT
CASSLAPGTGEAFF
>TRBD1|TRBJ2-1|TRBV19|NA
TGTGCCAGTAGTATATCTGGGACAGTCTACAATGAGCAGTTCTTC
CASSISGTVYNEQFF
>NA|TRBJ2-1|TRBV30|NA
TGTGCCTGGAGTCCTTCTAGCGATCTCAATGAGCAGTTCTTC
CAWSPSSDLNEQFF
>NA|TRBJ2-7|TRBV2|NA
TGTGCCACCCACTCGAGGGAGCAGTACTTC
CATHSREQYF
>TRBD2|TRBJ2-7|TRBV5-1|NA
TGCGCCAGCAGCTTGGGACTAGCGGACTACGAGCAGTACTTC
CASSLGLADYEQYF
>TRBD1|TRBJ1-3|TRBV9|NA
TGTGCCAGCAGCACCGGGACAGGGGGCCCTGGAAACACCATATATTTT
CASSTGTGGPGNTIYF
>NA|TRBJ1-1|TRBV18|NA
TGTGCCAGCTCAGCCCAGGGTAACACTGAAGCTTTCTTT
CASSAQGNTEAFF
>TRBD2|TRBJ2-7|TRBV30|NA
TGTGCCTGGAGTGTCCTAGCACTAGCGGGACTCTACGAGCAGTACTTC
CAWSVLALAGLYEQYF
>NA|TRBJ2-7|TRBV19|NA
TGTGCCAGTAGTGCAGTATACTCCTACGAGCAGTACTTC
CASSAVYSYEQYF
>NA|TRBJ1-2|TRBV2|NA
TGTGCCAGCAGTGAAGTACCGGACTGGTTGACGTACACCTTC
CASSEVPDWLTYTF
>NA|TRBJ1-1|TRBV27|NA
TGTGCCAGCAGTTTGACCCAGGGGTTGAACACTGAAGCTTTCTTT
CASSLTQGLNTEAFF
>NA|TRBJ1-2|TRBV30|NA
TGTGCCTTCGGAGAGTGGGTGATCTATGGCTACACCTTC
CAFGEWVIYGYTF
>NA|TRBJ1-2|TRBV10-3|NA
TGTGCCATCAGTGGCTGGGGCTCTAACTATGGCTACACCTTC
CAISGWGSNYGYTF
>NA|TRBJ1-4|TRBV7-2|NA
TGTGCCAGCAGCACGCGACAGAGTAATGAAAAACTGTTTTTT
CASSTRQSNEKLFF
>NA|TRBJ2-1|TRBV9|NA
TGTGCCAGCAGCGTGATGTTTTGGGGGGAGACGGACAATGAGCAGTTCTTC
CASSVMFWGETDNEQFF
>TRBD2|TRBJ2-7|TRBV27|NA
TGTGCCAGCAGACTAGCGGGAGGGCCCTACGAGCAGTACTTC
CASRLAGGPYEQYF
>TRBD1|TRBJ2-7|TRBV6-4|NA
TGTGCCACCAGAGGGACAGGGGGGTCATCCGAGCAGTACTTC
CATRGTGGSSEQYF
>TRBD2|TRBJ2-2|TRBV27|NA
TGTGCCAGCAGGGGAAATAGCGGGGCCAACACCGGGGAGCTGTTTTTT
CASRGNSGANTGELFF
>TRBD1|TRBJ1-2|TRBV5-1|NA
TGCGCCAGCAGCTTGTGGCGACAGGGGCCTGGTGGCTACACCTTC
CASSLWRQGPGGYTF
>NA|TRBJ2-7|TRBV14|NA
TGTGCCAGCAGCCAAGGATTAGCCGATCTCTACGAGCAGTACTTC
CASSQGLADLYEQYF
>TRBD2|TRBJ2-7|TRBV19|NA
TGTGCCAGTAGTTCCGGGACTAGAAAATGGGACGAGCAGTACTTC
CASSSGTRKWDEQYF
>TRBD1|TRBJ1-2|TRBV28|NA
TGTGCCAGCAGTTTCACGACAGGGGGCAACTATGGCTACACCTTC
CASSFTTGGNYGYTF
>NA|TRBJ1-2|TRBV30|NA
TGTGCCGCCCCCAGTCAGTTAAACTATGGCTACACCTTC
CAAPSQLNYGYTF
>NA|TRBJ1-3|TRBV4-1|NA
TGCGCCAGCAGCCAAGAGGGCGCCTTCTCTGGAAACACCATATATTTT
CASSQEGAFSGNTIYF
>NA|TRBJ1-1|TRBV28|NA
TGTGCCAGCAGTTTTTCACTAGGACAGCCTATGAACACTGAAGCTTTCTTT
CASSFSLGQPMNTEAFF
>TRBD2|TRBJ2-1|TRBV19|NA
TGTGCCAGTAGTATAGGGACTAGCGGGAGCCACAATGAGCAGTTCTTC
CASSIGTSGSHNEQFF
>TRBD2|TRBJ2-3|TRBV28|NA
TGTGCCAGCAGTTTGACTAGCGGGAAGATCGATACGCAGTATTTT
CASSLTSGKIDTQYF
>NA|TRBJ2-7|TRBV29-1|once
TGCAGCGTTGAAGGTTCCGGTTACGAGCAGTACTTC
CSVEGSGYEQYF
>NA|TRBJ2-5|TRBV5-4|NA
TGTGCCAGCAGATCCGCGGAGTACGAGACCCAGTACTTC
CASRSAEYETQYF
>TRBD1|TRBJ2-7|TRBV4-3|NA
TGCGCCAGCAGCCAAGGACAGGGATACCCTTACGAGCAGTACTTC
CASSQGQGYPYEQYF
>NA|TRBJ1-4|TRBV5-6|once
TGTGCCAGCAGCTTGGCCGCAGGGCGGCGGAAACTGTTTTTT
CASSLAAGRRKLFF
>TRBD2|TRBJ2-5|TRBV15|few
TGTGCCACCAGCAGAGATACGGGGCTAGCGGCCCGGGGGGAGACCCAGTACTTC
CATSRDTGLAARGETQYF
>TRBD2|TRBJ2-3|TRBV19|NA
TGTGCCAGTAGTTTCCGAATAGCGGGAACTAGCACAGATACGCAGTATTTT
CASSFRIAGTSTDTQYF
>TRBD2|TRBJ2-1|TRBV7-8|NA
TGTGCCAGCAGCTTAGCTCACCCTAGCGGGAGGGCCTACAATGAGCAGTTCTTC
CASSLAHPSGRAYNEQFF
>TRBD1|TRBJ1-5|TRBV27|NA
TGTGCCAGCAGTTTAGTCCACAGGGGTGGCAATCAGCCCCAGCATTTT
CASSLVHRGGNQPQHF
>TRBD2|TRBJ2-1|TRBV18|NA
TGTGCCAGCTCACCAGAGGCGGGCGGGAGGGAGTACAATGAGCAGTTCTTC
CASSPEAGGREYNEQFF
>NA|TRBJ1-1|TRBV4-1|NA
TGCGCCAGCAGCCAAGGGGGCTATTTGAACACTGAAGCTTTCTTT
CASSQGGYLNTEAFF